The 19 T cell receptor beta chains below were found in one sample sequenced in a study of blood T cell repertoires in COVID-19. Repertoires were generated with immunoSEQ multiplex PCR, while TCRdb's copy carries only in-frame clones and drops some. This sample carries around 450,000 clones, 87% of them seen once, and the ten largest clones take 0.65% to 0.9%. The sample comprised PBMCs or T cells enriched from blood (not recorded which). All receptors derive from a woman aged 18-29 years who had recovered from COVID-19.

This clone was found a few times. The chain recombines TRBV5-6 with TRBJ2-1; 11 bases line up with TRBD2. Germline V gene lookup returns CDR1 SGHDT and CDR2 YYEEEE. The CDR3 has 16 residues. Unmatched junction bases numbered 3, after V lost 2 bases and J lost 2 bases. The CDR3 reads CASSFSSGGTYNEQFF. CDR3 coding DNA: TGTGCCAGCAGCTTCTCTAGCGGGGGGACCTACAATGAGCAGTTCTTC.

The chain links TRBV18 to TRBJ2-1; 7 bases agree with TRBD1. V trimming: 4 bases; J trimming: 0 bases; junction bases outside the gene matches: 3. The CDR3 loop spans 15 amino acids. Germline V gene data show CDR1 as KGHSH and CDR2 as LQKENI. CDR3 DNA sequence: TGTGCCAGCTCACTTAGGACAGGCTCCTACAATGAGCAGTTCTTC. Translation gives CASSLRTGSYNEQFF.

The rearrangement links TRBV6-5 to TRBJ2-1, with 9 nucleotides matching TRBD1. Looked up from germline, CDR1 is MNHEY and CDR2 is SVGAGI. With V trimmed by 6 bases and J by 7 bases, 1 base remained unmatched. CDR3 length: 12 residues. CDR3 nucleotides: TGTGCCAGCAGCGGGACAGGGAATGAGCAGTTCTTC. This sequence encodes CASSGTGNEQFF.

This chain links TRBV7-9 with TRBJ1-6, with 9 bases matching TRBD1. Germline V gene sequence: CDR1 SEHNR, CDR2 FQNEAQ (reference sequence). V lost 4 bases, J lost 5 bases, and 12 bases stayed unmatched. CDR3 size: 18 residues. The CDR3 here is CASSSKRPRDRDNSPLHF. The CDR3 nucleotides are TGTGCCAGCAGCTCCAAACGACCCCGGGACAGGGATAATTCACCCCTCCACTTT. Full variable domain (outside the CDR3, taken from reference TRBV7-9 and TRBJ1-6): DTGVSQNPRHKITKRGQNVTFRCDPISEHNRLYWYRQTLGQGPEFLTYFQNEAQLEKSRLLSDRFSAERPKGSFSTLEIQRTEQGDSAMYLCASSSKRPRDRDNSPLHFGNGTRLTVT.

The rearrangement uses TRBV4-1 and TRBJ1-5, with D unclear. The CDR3 extends over 14 amino acids. Trimming cost V 5 bases and J 5 bases, with 13 bases left between them. Per the germline V gene, CDR1 is MGHRA and CDR2 is YSYEKL. The CDR3, as DNA: TGCGCCAGCAGCTGGTTGGAGTCCGATCAGCCCCAGCATTTT. Protein product: CASSWLESDQPQHF.

This chain connects TRBV4-2 to TRBJ1-2; D gene uncertain. Germline assignment: CDR1 LGHNA and CDR2 YNFKEQ. Trimming removed 1 base at V and 8 bases at J, with 20 bases between. The CDR3 runs to 16 residues. The CDR3 is CASSQGQASSTGGYTF. The CDR3 region has the DNA TGTGCCAGCAGCCAAGGGCAGGCCTCCTCCACGGGAGGCTACACCTTC.

This chain connects TRBV7-9 to TRBJ2-1; D might be TRBD1 (6 bases). Trimming took 2 bases from V and 6 from J, leaving 17 bases between them. Germline values: CDR1 SEHNR, CDR2 FQNEAQ (reference sequence). This CDR3 comprises 16 residues. CDR3 DNA sequence: TGTGCCAGCAGCTTAATTGGGGGCGAAGTACGCAATGAGCAGTTCTTC. Translated, it gives CASSLIGGEVRNEQFF.

This sequence joins TRBV2 and TRBJ2-1; 16 nucleotides match TRBD2. In germline, CDR1 is SNHLY, CDR2 FYNNEI. The CDR3 consists of 20 residues. The J segment lost 2 bases and the V segment lost 7 bases, leaving 14 bases of the junction unmatched. The CDR3 spells CASNGPAGTSGGATYNEQFF. DNA of the CDR3: TGTGCCAGCAACGGACCCGCCGGGACTAGCGGGGGGGCGACCTACAATGAGCAGTTCTTC.

The J gene is TRBJ2-7, the V gene TRBV5-1; 10 nucleotides line up with TRBD1. Germline values: CDR1 SGHRS, CDR2 YFSETQ. This CDR3 region has 15 residues. Losses at the gene ends were 4 bases for V and 5 bases for J; bases not matched to a gene: 9. The CDR3 DNA follows: TGCGCCAGCAGCCCCGGACAGGGGGATTCCCACGAGCAGTACTTC. Translating gives CASSPGQGDSHEQYF.

The V gene is TRBV2, the J gene TRBJ2-6; no reliable D call. This CDR3 is built from 16 residues. The germline CDR1 and CDR2 sequences are SNHLY and FYNNEI. V dropped 1 base and J dropped 0 bases, with 7 bases sitting between them. CDR3 protein: CASSEGESSGANVLTF. The CDR3 DNA is TGTGCCAGCAGTGAAGGCGAGAGCTCTGGGGCCAACGTCCTGACTTTC.

The gene calls are TRBV18 and TRBJ1-1; D unclear. Per germline, CDR1 KGHSH and CDR2 LQKENI. Between the trimmed V and J ends, which lost 5 bases and 4 bases, there was a span of 17 bases. The CDR3 consists of 15 residues. The CDR3 loop is CASSKGKGSSTEAFF. The CDR3 region has the DNA TGTGCCAGCTCAAAGGGAAAAGGGAGCTCCACTGAAGCTTTCTTT.

The chain combines TRBV5-6 with TRBJ2-7; 7 nucleotides agree with TRBD1. In germline, CDR1 is SGHDT, CDR2 YYEEEE. V shed 5 bases, J shed 4 bases, and the junction held 6 bases outside the gene matches. The CDR3 is made up of 13 amino acids. CDR3 protein: CASSRQGLYEQYF. In DNA, the CDR3 is TGTGCCAGCAGTCGACAGGGTCTTTACGAGCAGTACTTC.

The J gene is TRBJ1-4, the V gene TRBV7-2, with D perhaps matching TRBD1 (5 bases). Between the trimmed V and J ends, which lost 1 base and 6 bases, there was a span of 15 bases. CDR3 length equals 16 residues. Germline CDR1 and CDR2: SGHTA and FQGNSA. The CDR3 reads CASSLEVTRGYEKLFF. Written as DNA, the CDR3 is TGTGCCAGCAGCTTAGAGGTGACACGGGGGTATGAAAAACTGTTTTTT.

The genes are TRBV10-3 and TRBJ1-1; no firm D call. Germline CDR1 ENHRY, CDR2 SYGVKD. This CDR3 comprises 12 residues. The V gene lost 8 bases and the J gene lost 1 base, with 8 bases spanning the gap. The DNA for the CDR3 is TGTGCCATCGGGCCTGGGAACACTGAAGCTTTCTTT. Amino acid sequence: CAIGPGNTEAFF.

This clone has just a few counts. The CDR3 reads CASSPSRQGNSQPQHF. The CDR3 bases are TGTGCCAGCAGCCCAAGCCGACAGGGGAACAGTCAGCCCCAGCATTTT. The J gene is TRBJ1-5, the V gene TRBV7-9; 8 bases align to TRBD1. With 5 bases clipped from V and 6 bases from J, the junction kept 12 bases outside the gene matches. CDR1 and CDR2 from the germline V gene are SEHNR and FQNEAQ (reference sequence). The CDR3 covers 16 residues.

The chain combines TRBV28 with TRBJ2-3; 7 bases fit TRBD1. The CDR3 is 15 amino acids. Trimming cost V 10 bases and J 0 bases; bases outside gene matches: 10. CDR1 and CDR2 (germline): MDHEN, SYDVKM. The CDR3 DNA sequence: TGTGCCACCCATTTAGGGGGCCCTAGCACAGATACGCAGTATTTT. Translating it yields CATHLGGPSTDTQYF.

Points on this clone: This clone may be a read error of a much larger clone one base away. The chain has TRBV7-8 and TRBJ1-2, with D possibly matching TRBD1 (5 bases). This CDR3 spans 14 amino acids. Trimming shortened V by 1 base and J by 3 bases, and 9 bases separated the two germline ends. Germline CDR1 SGHVS, CDR2 FQNEAQ. CDR3 sequence: CASSLGSGYYGYTF. In nucleotides, the CDR3 is TGTGCCAGCAGCTTAGGTTCAGGGTACTATGGCTACACCTTC.

In its sample, this clone was seen once. This chain uses TRBV3-1 (or the pseudogene TRBV3-2) with TRBJ1-2, with 7 bases lining up with TRBD1. Germline CDR1 LGHDT, CDR2 YNNKEL (reference sequence). CDR3 length: 13 residues. Trimming cost V 2 bases and J 7 bases; bases outside gene matches: 4. The CDR3 nucleotides are TGTGCCAGCAGCCAAACTCGACAGGGTGGCTACACCTTC. Its translation is CASSQTRQGGYTF.

The genes are TRBV27 and TRBJ1-6; D unresolved. CDR3 length equals 17 residues. V lost 0 bases, J lost 0 bases, and 9 bases lay in between. Germline V gene data show CDR1 as MNHEY and CDR2 as SMNVEV (reference sequence). The chain's CDR3 is CASSLSRFSSYNSPLHF. The CDR3 bases are TGTGCCAGCAGTTTATCGCGGTTTAGCTCCTATAATTCACCCCTCCACTTT.